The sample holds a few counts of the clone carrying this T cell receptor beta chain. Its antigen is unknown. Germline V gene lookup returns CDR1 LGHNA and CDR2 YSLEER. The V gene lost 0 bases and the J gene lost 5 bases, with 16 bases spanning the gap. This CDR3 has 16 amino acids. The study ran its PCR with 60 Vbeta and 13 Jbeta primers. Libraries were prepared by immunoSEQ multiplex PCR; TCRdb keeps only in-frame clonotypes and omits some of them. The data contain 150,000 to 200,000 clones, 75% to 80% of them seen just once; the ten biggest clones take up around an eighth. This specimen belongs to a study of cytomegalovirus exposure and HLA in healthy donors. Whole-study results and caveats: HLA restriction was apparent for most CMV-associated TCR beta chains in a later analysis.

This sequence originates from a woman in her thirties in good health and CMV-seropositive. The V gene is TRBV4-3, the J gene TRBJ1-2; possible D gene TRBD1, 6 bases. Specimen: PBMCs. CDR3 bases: TGCGCCAGCAGCCAAGATTGGGGGGGCCAACCTTATGGCTACACCTTC. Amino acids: CASSQDWGGQPYGYTF.